This T cell receptor (beta chain) came from a study of CD8 T cells in ankylosing spondylitis. In germline, CDR1 is SGHDT, CDR2 YYEEEE. This CDR3 is 15 amino acids long. With 4 bases clipped from V and 6 bases from J, the junction kept 9 bases outside the gene matches. TCRdb reprocessed the 5' RACE reads via MiXCR and lists one record per CDR3 protein. This repertoire shows 250,000 to 400,000 distinct CDR3 sequences, around 10% found once; its top ten account for around 10%. The clonotype was recovered from a female donor with ankylosing spondylitis or in good health (not recorded which). The chain joins TRBV5-6 to TRBJ1-4; 7 bases are shared with TRBD1. Sample: blood, either unsorted or a sorted T cell fraction (not recorded which). The CDR3 DNA sequence: TGTGCCAGCAGCAGAGAGACAGGGACGGATGAAAAACTGTTTTTT. As protein: CASSRETGTDEKLFF.